The 8 T cell receptor beta chains presented below share a single source sample, sequenced in a study of radiotherapy plus CTLA-4 blockade in lung cancer. Repertoires were generated with immunoSEQ multiplex PCR, while TCRdb's copy carries only in-frame clones and drops some. This table has some 120,000 clones, approximately 80% appearing once. The sample here was peripheral blood, taken from a patient treated with radiotherapy plus ipilimumab. These receptors came from a human donor with non-small cell lung cancer that progressed on radiotherapy plus ipilimumab. Some clones in this sample may be carry-over from other donors' samples.

V gene TRBV29-1 combines with J gene TRBJ1-1, with unresolved D. Per germline, CDR1 SQVTM and CDR2 ANQGSEA. The V end lost 7 bases, the J end lost 2 bases, and 5 bases lay between the germline ends. This CDR3 is built from 10 residues. The CDR3 reads CSASNTEAFF. The CDR3 DNA follows: TGCAGCGCCTCTAACACTGAAGCTTTCTTT. Filled out from reference TRBV29-1 and TRBJ1-1, the complete variable domain reads SAVISQKPSRDICQRGTSLTIQCQVDSQVTMMFWYRQQPGQSLTLIATANQGSEATYESGFVIDKFPISRPNLTFSTLTVSNMSPEDSSIYLCSASNTEAFFGQGTRLTVV.

V usage is TRBV15 and J usage is TRBJ1-1; TRBD1 matches 7 bases. Looked up from germline, CDR1 is LNHNV and CDR2 is YYDKDF (reference sequence). The CDR3 has 17 amino acids. The trim removed 2 bases at V and 1 base at J, leaving 10 bases unmatched. For the CDR3, the DNA is TGTGCCACCAGCAGAATAGGAGAGGGACAGAGGAACACTGAAGCTTTCTTT. Protein product: CATSRIGEGQRNTEAFF.

This clone was counted ten times or more. This chain links TRBV2 with TRBJ1-4; D gene unclear. Germline CDR1 reads SNHLY; CDR2 reads FYNNEI. This CDR3 has 11 amino acids. Trimming removed 6 bases from V and 10 bases from J, with 9 bases in between. CDR3 DNA: TGTGCCAGCAGGCTCTCGGGAAAACTGTTTTTT. Its translation: CASRLSGKLFF.

This clone has just a few counts. The CDR3 loop reads CASSLYRGGYEQYF. The CDR3 DNA is TGCGCCAGCAGCTTGTATAGGGGGGGCTACGAGCAGTACTTC. The chain combines TRBV5-1 with TRBJ2-7; maybe TRBD2 (7 bases). CDR1 SGHRS and CDR2 YFSETQ come from the germline V gene. The CDR3 spans 14 residues. Trimming took 1 base from V and 3 from J, leaving 11 bases between them.

The chain recombines TRBV10-2 with TRBJ1-1; D not resolved. Germline-derived CDR1 and CDR2 are WSHSY and SAAADI. V was trimmed by 7 bases and J by 2 bases, leaving 14 bases between them. This CDR3 spans 14 amino acids. The chain's CDR3 is CASKKIQLNTEAFF. The CDR3 bases are TGCGCCAGCAAAAAGATCCAGTTAAACACTGAAGCTTTCTTT.

This clone was recorded a few times. This chain joins TRBV6-1 and TRBJ1-1; D might be TRBD1 (5 bases). Germline CDR1 is MNHNS and CDR2 is SASEGT. V was clipped by 8 bases and J by 0 bases, with 10 bases between them. The CDR3 is made up of 13 amino acids. CDR3 sequence (DNA): TGTGCCAGCGGCCAGGGTATGAACACTGAAGCTTTCTTT. Protein: CASGQGMNTEAFF.

This chain joins TRBV11-1 and TRBJ2-5; D call uncertain. CDR1 and CDR2 (germline): SGHAT, FQDESV (reference sequence). V was clipped by 5 bases and J by 2 bases, with 15 bases between them. The CDR3 consists of 15 residues. CDR3 coding DNA: TGTGCCAGCAGCCCCGGCGGTGGGGATCAAGAGACCCAGTACTTC. This codes for CASSPGGGDQETQYF.

This sequence joins TRBV7-9 and TRBJ1-2; D gene ambiguous. Germline V gene data show CDR1 as SEHNR and CDR2 as FQNEAQ (reference sequence). The CDR3 loop spans 10 amino acids. Trimming removed 5 bases at V and 7 bases at J, with 5 bases between. CDR3 sequence reads: CASSHSGYTF. Written as DNA, the CDR3 is TGTGCCAGCAGCCATAGTGGCTACACCTTC.